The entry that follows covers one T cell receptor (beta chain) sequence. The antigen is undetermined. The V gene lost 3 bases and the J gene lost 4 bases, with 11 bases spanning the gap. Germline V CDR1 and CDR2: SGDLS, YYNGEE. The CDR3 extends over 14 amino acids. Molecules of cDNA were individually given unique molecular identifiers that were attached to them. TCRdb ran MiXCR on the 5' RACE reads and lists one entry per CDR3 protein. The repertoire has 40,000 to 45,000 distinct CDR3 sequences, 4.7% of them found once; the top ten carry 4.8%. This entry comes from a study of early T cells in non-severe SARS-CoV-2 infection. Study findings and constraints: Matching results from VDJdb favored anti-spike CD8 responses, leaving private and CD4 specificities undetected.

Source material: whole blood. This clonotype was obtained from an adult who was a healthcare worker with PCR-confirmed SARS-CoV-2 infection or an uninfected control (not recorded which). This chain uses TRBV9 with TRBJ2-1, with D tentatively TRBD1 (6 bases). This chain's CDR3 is CASSATDRYNEQFF. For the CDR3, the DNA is TGTGCCAGCAGCGCAACGGACAGATACAATGAGCAGTTCTTC.